The clone carrying this T cell receptor beta chain was detected once. The antigen is undetermined. TCRdb keeps only in-frame clones here, not all; method: immunoSEQ multiplex PCR. The top ten clones hold around 19% of a sample with some 130,000 clones, about 88% of them seen once. The data stem from a study of T cell responses to AZD1222 COVID-19 vaccine. Points from the study as a whole: Only 5 or 6 individuals given AZD1222 were seropositive at baseline. Unmutated variant regions are reportedly targeted by nearly half of spike-specific TCRs. Donors in the cohort were predominantly white British and more often female, and clonal diversity was possibly underestimated.

This clonotype originated in an adult in good health. The sample here was peripheral blood, taken on day 0 of MenACWY control vaccination.

The CDR3 sequence: CASSRLAYEQYF. In nucleotides, the CDR3 is TGTGCCAGCAGTCGACTAGCGTACGAGCAGTACTTC. The V call is TRBV7-9, the J call TRBJ2-7, with TRBD2 identical over 8 bases. CDR3 length: 12 residues. The ends lost 6 bases at V and 4 bases at J; junction bases unmatched: 2. Germline V lookup: CDR1 SEHNR, CDR2 FQNEAQ (reference sequence). Full variable domain (rest looked up from reference TRBV7-9 and TRBJ2-7): DTGVSQNPRHKITKRGQNVTFRCDPISEHNRLYWYRQTLGQGPEFLTYFQNEAQLEKSRLLSDRFSAERPKGSFSTLEIQRTEQGDSAMYLCASSRLAYEQYFGPGTRLTVT.